The entry that follows covers one T cell receptor (beta chain) sequence. The CDR3 is 19 residues long. Germline-derived CDR1 and CDR2 are SGHVS and FQNEAQ. V was cut by 5 bases and J by 0 bases, with 20 bases left in between. This sample is drawn from a study of cytotoxic CD8 clonotypes in ibrutinib-treated CLL. The method was immunoSEQ multiplex PCR; TCRdb's version includes in-frame clones alone and lacks a portion of them. The repertoire holds some 120,000 clones, with 80% to 85% as singletons. The origin of this receptor is a human donor with chronic lymphocytic leukemia. The chain couples TRBV7-8 to TRBJ2-6; tentatively, D is TRBD2 (6 bases). The sequencing used PBMCs, collected after 24 months of ibrutinib treatment. The CDR3 region is CASSPDRGTGSSGANVLTF. The CDR3 coding sequence is TGTGCCAGCAGCCCTGACCGGGGGACCGGAAGCTCTGGGGCCAACGTCCTGACTTTC.